Listed below are T cell receptor beta chains from one sample, sequenced in a study of CD8 T cells in ankylosing spondylitis. One entry per CDR3 protein, called by TCRdb with MiXCR from the 5' RACE reads. This table has around 40,000 distinct CDR3 sequences, 2.5% to 3% appearing once. The sequenced material came from blood, either unsorted or a sorted T cell fraction (not recorded which). These receptors all come from a male donor with ankylosing spondylitis or in good health (not recorded which). The CDR3 runs from the conserved cysteine through the conserved F or W. Fields, in order: J gene, D gene, clone size, V gene, CDR3 DNA, CDR3 protein. A D gene is named only where the DNA matches it firmly. For some rows the clone size is stated as once, few or many, or as a class when expanded; others skip it.

TRBJ2-7 TRBD1 - TRBV9 TGTGCCAGCAGCGCCGGACAGGACTCCTACGAGCAGTACTTC CASSAGQDSYEQYF
TRBJ1-4 TRBD1 many TRBV9 TGTGCCAGCAGCGTAGTCGGGACAGGGGATGAAAAACTGTTTTTT CASSVVGTGDEKLFF
TRBJ2-7 TRBD2 many TRBV9 TGTGCCAGCAGCCCATCCGACAGCGGGATTATATACGAGCAGTACTTC CASSPSDSGIIYEQYF
TRBJ1-1 TRBD1 many TRBV9 TGTGCCAGCAGCGCCGGGACAGGGCGTGAAGCTTTCTTT CASSAGTGREAFF
TRBJ2-7 - many TRBV9 TGTGCCAGCAGCCCCGGCAGGACTCGCGAGCAGTACTTC CASSPGRTREQYF
TRBJ2-7 - many TRBV9 TGTGCCAGCAGCCCCCGAATCAGCTCCTACGAGCAGTACTTC CASSPRISSYEQYF
TRBJ1-6 - many TRBV9 TGTGCCAGCAGCGTAGCTGACCTCTCACCCCTCCACTTT CASSVADLSPLHF
TRBJ2-7 - many TRBV9 TGTGCCAGCAGCGTAGCGCCCGCACAGGGCTACGAGCAGTACTTC CASSVAPAQGYEQYF
TRBJ2-5 - many TRBV9 TGTGCCAGCAGCGCAGCCGGGACACTAAAACAAGAGACCCAGTACTTC CASSAAGTLKQETQYF
TRBJ2-6 TRBD1 few TRBV9 TGTGCCAGCAGCGGGACAGGGGGCTCCTCTGGGGCCAACGTCCTGACTTTC CASSGTGGSSGANVLTF
TRBJ2-7 - many TRBV9 TGTGCCAGCAGCGGCCCCGCCTCCTACGAGCAGTACTTC CASSGPASYEQYF
TRBJ2-1 - many TRBV9 TGTGCCAGCAGCTCCCTCGGGCCTCAGCAGTTCTTC CASSSLGPQQFF
TRBJ2-2 TRBD2 many TRBV9 TGTGCCAGCAGCGCACGACTAGCGGGCACCGGGGAGCTGTTTTTT CASSARLAGTGELFF
TRBJ1-4 - many TRBV9 TGTGCCAGCAGCGTAGACGGGAATGAAAAACTGTTTTTT CASSVDGNEKLFF